This TCR beta chain was recorded in a study of cytomegalovirus exposure and HLA in healthy donors. As concerns this clone: Antigen unknown.

The study ran its PCR with 60 Vbeta and 13 Jbeta primers. Original handling: Later, 80 million or so unique TCR beta chains were counted in an analysis, and roughly 11 million of them were shared. The method was immunoSEQ multiplex PCR; TCRdb's version includes in-frame clones alone and lacks a portion of them. From that table come the V and J calls and clone size; the DNA was used to work out D and trimming. The repertoire holds about 190,000 clones, roughly 80% seen once, with less than 0.85% in the top ten. CDR1 and CDR2 from the germline V gene are LNHDA and SQIVND (reference sequence). The V gene end was trimmed by 7 bases and the J gene end by 2 bases; junction bases not matched to a gene: 7. The CDR3 is made up of 14 amino acids. General study findings and limits: For most TCR beta V segments, an earlier analysis put the productive rate at about 87% or about 30% of the time.

This TCR derives from a woman aged 18-29 years in good health and CMV-seronegative. Sequencing was done on a sample of PBMCs. The chain couples TRBV19 to TRBJ2-7; 8 bases match TRBD2. The CDR3 protein is CASTPTGGPYEQYF. CDR3 nucleotide sequence: TGTGCCAGTACCCCAACGGGGGGGCCCTACGAGCAGTACTTC.